Listed below are T cell receptor beta chains from one sample, sequenced in a study of cytomegalovirus exposure and HLA in healthy donors. Data came from immunoSEQ multiplex PCR; TCRdb stores just in-frame clones and leaves some out. Among tens of thousands of clones, 90% to 95% were seen once, and the ten largest hold 3.3%. Specimen: PBMCs. These receptors originate from a man between 18 and 35 years old in good health and CMV-seronegative. Each CDR3 is given with its conserved first and last residue. D genes are given only for firm matches. Size values are once, few and many counts, or a class for expanded clones, and some rows have none.

>-|-|TRBV7-8|TRBJ2-1
TGTGCCAGCAGCCACCTCCCCCCGGGGAATGAGCAGTTCTTC
CASSHLPPGNEQFF
>TRBD1|-|TRBV6-1|TRBJ1-2
TGTGCCAGCAGCCCCGCAGGGGGCGGCTATGGCTACACCTTC
CASSPAGGGYGYTF
>TRBD1|-|TRBV28|TRBJ2-7
TGTGCCAGCACCACCGGGACAGCTTCCTACGAGCAGTACTTC
CASTTGTASYEQYF
>TRBD1|-|TRBV19|TRBJ2-7
TGTGCCAGTAGTCCGGGACAGGGGGCCCCTCAGCCATACGAGCAGTACTTC
CASSPGQGAPQPYEQYF
>TRBD1|-|TRBV11-2|TRBJ1-6
TGTGCCAGCAGCTGGGACAGATATTCACCCCTCCACTTT
CASSWDRYSPLHF
>TRBD1|-|TRBV5-1|TRBJ2-5
TGCGCCAGCAGCTTGGGACAGGGGATCCAAGAGACCCAGTACTTC
CASSLGQGIQETQYF
>TRBD2|-|TRBV27|TRBJ2-5
TGTGCCAGCAGTCCGTTTCAAGCGGGGGGCGGGGAGACCCAGTACTTC
CASSPFQAGGGETQYF
>TRBD1|-|TRBV11-1|TRBJ1-2
TGTGCCAGCAGCTCCGACAGGGGTCTTGGCTACACCTTC
CASSSDRGLGYTF
>-|-|TRBV10-3|TRBJ1-1
TGTGCCATCAGTGAGAATGCGGGAAACACTGAAGCTTTCTTT
CAISENAGNTEAFF
>-|-|TRBV10-3|TRBJ2-7
TGTGCCGCCGCCGGGAACGCGGGGAGCAACGAGCAGTACTTC
CAAAGNAGSNEQYF
>TRBD2|once|TRBV5-6|TRBJ2-1
TGTGCCAGCAGCTTGGGGACTAGCGTCTACAATGAGCAGTTCTTC
CASSLGTSVYNEQFF
>-|-|TRBV9|TRBJ2-3
TGTGCCAGCAGCGTGAGCGGAAGCACAGATACGCAGTATTTT
CASSVSGSTDTQYF
>-|-|TRBV25-1|TRBJ2-2
TGTGCCAGCAGTCCCACCACCAGGGACTCCTCCGGGGAGCTGTTTTTT
CASSPTTRDSSGELFF
>-|-|TRBV21-1|TRBJ2-7
TGTGCCAGCAGCAAATTAAGGACTAGCGGAACCTCCTACGAGCAGTACTTC
CASSKLRTSGTSYEQYF
>-|-|TRBV7-8|TRBJ2-7
TGTGCCAGCAGCGAAATAGTAGCGGAATCCTACGAGCAGTACTTC
CASSEIVAESYEQYF
>TRBD2|-|TRBV10-1|TRBJ2-1
TGCGCCAGCAGTGAGACCCCCGGGGGGGCGAACTACAATGAGCAGTTCTTC
CASSETPGGANYNEQFF
>-|-|TRBV7-9|TRBJ1-5
TGTGCCAGCAGCCCCGGGGGAAATCAGCCCCAGCATTTT
CASSPGGNQPQHF
>TRBD1|-|TRBV4-1|TRBJ2-7
TGCGCCAGCAGCCAAGTTTCGACAGGGGCAACCTACGAGCAGTACTTC
CASSQVSTGATYEQYF
>-|-|TRBV7-9|TRBJ1-2
TGTGCCAGCAGCGAAGAAGACTTCAACTATGGCTACACCTTC
CASSEEDFNYGYTF
>-|-|TRBV19|TRBJ1-2
TGTGCCAGCCGCTCCTCGGGAATAGTCCACCTCGATGGCTACACCTTC
CASRSSGIVHLDGYTF
>-|-|TRBV27|TRBJ1-2
TGTGCCAGCAGTTTCCGGGACTCTTGGGGCTACACCTTC
CASSFRDSWGYTF
>TRBD1|-|TRBV5-1|TRBJ2-3
TGCGCCAGCAGCCCCGGACAGGGCCTCCGGGATACGCAGTATTTT
CASSPGQGLRDTQYF
>TRBD1|-|TRBV5-4|TRBJ1-1
TGTGCCAGCAACAACCCAAGGGACAGACCGGGCACTGAAGCTTTCTTT
CASNNPRDRPGTEAFF
>TRBD2|-|TRBV9|TRBJ2-6
TGTGCCAGCAGCGTAAGGTCGACTGGTGGGGGAGGGCCTTCTGGGGCCAACGTCCTGACTTTC
CASSVRSTGGGGPSGANVLTF
>-|-|TRBV2|TRBJ1-5
TGTGCCAGCAGTGAACGGGGGGCAGGGGCTCAGCCCCAGCATTTT
CASSERGAGAQPQHF
>TRBD2|-|TRBV7-7|TRBJ2-5
TGTGCTAGCAGCTTAGGGGTAGCGGGGGGGCAGGAGACCCAGTACTTC
CASSLGVAGGQETQYF
>-|-|TRBV7-2|TRBJ1-1
TGTGCCAGCAGCTTAGAGGGGTGGGCAGGAGAAGCTTTCTTT
CASSLEGWAGEAFF
>TRBD2|-|TRBV2|TRBJ2-1
TGTGCCAGCCTAGTGGGGGGGGGTCCCCGTTGGAATGAGCAGTTCTTC
CASLVGGGPRWNEQFF
>TRBD1|-|TRBV19|TRBJ1-2
TGTGCCAGTAGTAAGATTATAACAGGGGCAGGCGGCTACACCTTC
CASSKIITGAGGYTF
>-|-|TRBV5-1|TRBJ2-3
TGCGCCAGCAGCTTGGCCCCCAGAGGAGATACGCAGTATTTT
CASSLAPRGDTQYF
>-|-|TRBV29-1|TRBJ2-7
TGCAGCGTTGAATGGCTCTACGAGCAGTACTTC
CSVEWLYEQYF
>-|-|TRBV5-6|TRBJ1-2
TGTGCCAGCAGCTTTGAGAGGTCCCATGGCTACACCTTC
CASSFERSHGYTF
>-|-|TRBV6-5|TRBJ2-7
TGTGCCAGCAGTTACTCGTTGGTGCCCGGCTACGAGCAGTACTTC
CASSYSLVPGYEQYF
>-|-|TRBV2|TRBJ2-5
TGTGCCAGCCCGGTAGATCGGGGGAGGAGGGAGACCCAGTACTTC
CASPVDRGRRETQYF
>TRBD1|once|TRBV28|TRBJ1-6
TGTGCCAGCAGTAGAACGACAGGGGGCATTAATTCACCCCTCCACTTT
CASSRTTGGINSPLHF
>TRBD2|-|TRBV5-5|TRBJ2-7
TGTGCCAGCAGCCACTCTGCCGGGACTAAATACGAGCAGTACTTC
CASSHSAGTKYEQYF
>-|-|TRBV6-5|TRBJ1-3
TGTGCCAGCAGTTACTCGCGGGACCCGGCTGGAAACACCATATATTTT
CASSYSRDPAGNTIYF
>-|-|TRBV5-1|TRBJ2-6
TGCGCCAGCAGCTTGAATTTAGGCGGCAACGTCCTGACTTTC
CASSLNLGGNVLTF
>-|-|TRBV27|TRBJ2-5
TGTGCCAGCAGGCGACAGGGAGGACAAGAGACCCAGTACTTC
CASRRQGGQETQYF
>-|-|TRBV13|TRBJ2-3
TGTGCCAGTAACCCGGGGGGCGAACACACAGATACGCAGTATTTT
CASNPGGEHTDTQYF
>-|-|TRBV9|TRBJ1-2
TGTGCCAGCAGCGTAGCAGGGGAACGAGACTATGGCTACACCTTC
CASSVAGERDYGYTF
>TRBD1|-|TRBV27|TRBJ2-3
TGTGCCAGCAGTTTATCCCAGCCGGGACAGGGGGTTGATACGCAGTATTTT
CASSLSQPGQGVDTQYF
>TRBD2|-|TRBV7-9|TRBJ2-7
TGTGCCAGCAGCCCAAGCCGGACTAGCGGGTTGGGCTCCTACGAGCAGTACTTC
CASSPSRTSGLGSYEQYF
>-|-|TRBV12-2|TRBJ2-2
TGTGCAAGTCGCTTCCCCGGACTAGCGATGAACACCGGGGAGCTGTTTTTT
CASRFPGLAMNTGELFF
>TRBD2|-|TRBV9|TRBJ2-7
TGTGCCAGCAGCCCCGGACTAGCGGGAGCCTACGAGCAGTACTTC
CASSPGLAGAYEQYF
>TRBD1|-|TRBV15|TRBJ2-7
TGTGCCACCAGCATAGGGGGCAACGAGCAGTACTTC
CATSIGGNEQYF
>TRBD2|-|TRBV7-9|TRBJ2-3
TGTGCCAGCAGCTGGGGACTAGCGGGAGCCCTTACACCAGATACGCAGTATTTT
CASSWGLAGALTPDTQYF
>-|-|TRBV19|TRBJ1-1
TGTGCCAGTACCGCCCCGGGTAGCGCGTGGGTGAACACTGAAGCTTTCTTT
CASTAPGSAWVNTEAFF
>-|-|TRBV6-1|TRBJ1-5
TGTGCCAGCAAGGGGGAGCAGGGTAGCAATCAGCCCCAGCATTTT
CASKGEQGSNQPQHF
>-|-|TRBV9|TRBJ2-2
TGTGCCAGCAGCGTAGCGAACTCAAACACCGGGGAGCTGTTTTTT
CASSVANSNTGELFF
>-|-|TRBV7-9|TRBJ2-1
TGTGCCAGCGAAAGTGGGAGCTCCTACAATGAGCAGTTCTTC
CASESGSSYNEQFF
>TRBD2|-|TRBV4-1|TRBJ2-5
TGCGCCAGCAGCCAAGCCAGCGGGGGGGCCATGAAGACCCAGTACTTC
CASSQASGGAMKTQYF
>TRBD2|-|TRBV27|TRBJ2-3
TGTGCCAGCAGTTCCCGCGGCGGGAGAGGAACAGATACGCAGTATTTT
CASSSRGGRGTDTQYF
>-|-|TRBV29-1|TRBJ1-2
TGCAGCGCACAGGAAGGTCCCAACTATGGCTACACCTTC
CSAQEGPNYGYTF
>TRBD1|-|TRBV7-8|TRBJ2-3
TGTGCCAGCAGCTTGAGGACAGGGAGGACAGATACGCAGTATTTT
CASSLRTGRTDTQYF
>-|-|TRBV10-1|TRBJ1-2
TGCGCCAGCAGTTCAGAGGGATCGCGAAAGACCTATGGCTACACCTTC
CASSSEGSRKTYGYTF
>TRBD2|once|TRBV10-3|TRBJ2-3
TGTGCCACTTCTAGCGGGAGTACAACAGATACGCAGTATTTT
CATSSGSTTDTQYF
>-|-|TRBV6-6|TRBJ2-7
TGTGCCAGCAGTTACACAACCGGGACACCTTACGAGCAGTACTTC
CASSYTTGTPYEQYF
>TRBD2|once|TRBV7-6|TRBJ2-7
TGTGCCAGCAGCCAAGCGGCCCTAACTAGCGGGAGCTCCTACGAGCAGTACTTC
CASSQAALTSGSSYEQYF
>-|-|TRBV27|TRBJ2-1
TGTGCCAGCACCGGAACAGGGACCGTCCGTCTCAATGAGCAGTTCTTC
CASTGTGTVRLNEQFF